These 30 T cell receptor beta chains originate from one sample sequenced in a study of blood T cell repertoires in COVID-19. Clones were read by immunoSEQ multiplex PCR, and TCRdb kept only the in-frame ones, dropping some. This sample yields 450,000 or so clones, of which roughly 87% are seen a single time; 0.6% to 0.7% belongs to the top ten. The specimen sequenced was PBMCs or T cells enriched from blood (not recorded which). The receptor set was obtained from a man younger than 35 who had recovered from COVID-19.

The chain employs TRBV6-1 and TRBJ2-3; the D gene is possibly TRBD2 (6 bases). V was cut by 2 bases and J by 6 bases, with 15 bases left in between. CDR1 is MNHNS, CDR2 SASEGT, per germline. The CDR3 is 15 residues long. CDR3 DNA sequence: TGTGCCAGCAGTGAACTTGTGACTAGTAGGGATACGCAGTATTTT. It is translated as CASSELVTSRDTQYF.

As to this clone: Additional DNA sequences in this sample encode the identical CDR3. The rearrangement links TRBV28 to TRBJ2-7, with 7 bases matching TRBD1. Germline CDR1 MDHEN, CDR2 SYDVKM. The CDR3 consists of 12 residues. J lost 3 bases, V lost 8 bases, and 4 bases had no gene match. The CDR3 region has the DNA TGTGCCAGCCGGGACAGACTCTACGAGCAGTACTTC. Its translation: CASRDRLYEQYF.

This clone was found a few times. CDR3 protein: CASSLVAGPEAFF. The CDR3 DNA is TGTGCCAGCAGCTTGGTTGCAGGGCCTGAAGCTTTCTTT. This chain uses TRBV5-4 with TRBJ1-1, with D perhaps TRBD1 (5 bases). The CDR3 loop spans 13 amino acids. Germline values: CDR1 SGHNT, CDR2 YYREEE (reference sequence). Trimming took off 0 bases at V and 6 bases at J, with 9 bases between the two ends.

The chain couples TRBV11-3 to TRBJ2-1, with 13 bases lining up with TRBD2. After removal of 2 bases from V and 4 bases from J, the junction contained 2 bases not matched to a gene. The CDR3 runs 16 residues. CDR1 and CDR2 from the germline V gene are SGHNT and YENEEA. CDR3 DNA sequence: TGTGCCAGCAGCTTACGGGGACTAGCGGGGTACAATGAGCAGTTCTTC. Protein: CASSLRGLAGYNEQFF.

The gene calls are TRBV15 and TRBJ1-1; D gene unclear. There are 12 residues in the CDR3. Per the germline V gene, CDR1 is LNHNV and CDR2 is YYDKDF (reference sequence). The V gene lost 1 base and the J gene lost 6 bases, with 6 bases spanning the gap. This chain's CDR3 is CATSRVYSEAFF. In DNA form, the CDR3 reads TGTGCCACCAGCAGAGTTTACTCTGAAGCTTTCTTT.

The genes are TRBV11-2 and TRBJ1-2; TRBD1 agrees at 7 bases. V lost 6 bases and J lost 4; bases outside the gene matches: 5. The CDR3 runs 13 residues. The germline V gene has CDR1 SGHAT and CDR2 FQNNGV. In DNA, the CDR3 is TGTGCCAGCAGTCCCCCAGGGGGCTATGGCTACACCTTC. Translating it yields CASSPPGGYGYTF.

V gene TRBV28 combines with J gene TRBJ1-4; no reliable D call. The CDR3 covers 15 residues. Germline V gene sequence: CDR1 MDHEN, CDR2 SYDVKM. V lost 5 bases, J lost 0 bases, and 10 bases lay in between. CDR3 in amino acids: CASSLPITTNEKLFF. In nucleotides, the CDR3 is TGTGCCAGCAGTCTACCGATTACAACTAATGAAAAACTGTTTTTT.

The genes are TRBV30 and TRBJ2-7; 10 nucleotides match TRBD2. CDR1 GTSNPN and CDR2 SVGIG come from the germline V gene (reference sequence). With V trimmed by 4 bases and J by 3 bases, 0 bases remained unmatched. The length of the CDR3 is 12 residues. Written as DNA, the CDR3 is TGTGCCTGGAAGCGGGAGGGCTACGAGCAGTACTTC. Its translation: CAWKREGYEQYF.

This chain uses TRBV19 with TRBJ1-4; D uncertain. This CDR3 spans 15 amino acids. V was cut by 5 bases and J by 8 bases, with 18 bases left in between. CDR1 and CDR2 from the germline V gene are LNHDA and SQIVND (reference sequence). In DNA form, the CDR3 reads TGTGCCAGTAGTTTGGGTCCCGAAGGAGACGAAAAACTGTTTTTT. It yields the protein CASSLGPEGDEKLFF.

The table lists this clone with a few counts. The chain recombines TRBV18 with TRBJ2-1; 7 bases agree with TRBD1. Per the germline V gene, CDR1 is KGHSH and CDR2 is LQKENI. The CDR3 has 15 residues. With 0 bases clipped from V and 7 bases from J, the junction kept 6 bases outside the gene matches. CDR3 coding DNA: TGTGCCAGCTCACCACCGGGCAGGGGGAAGAATGAGCAGTTCTTC. Amino acids: CASSPPGRGKNEQFF.

The chain carries TRBV11-3 and TRBJ2-1; D might be TRBD1 (5 bases). This CDR3 spans 13 amino acids. The germline V gene encodes CDR1 SGHNT and CDR2 YENEEA. The V end lost 4 bases, the J end lost 6 bases, and 10 bases lay between the germline ends. Here the CDR3 reads CASSSKGFNEQFF. The CDR3, as DNA: TGTGCCAGCAGCTCGAAGGGGTTCAATGAGCAGTTCTTC.

The J gene is TRBJ1-6, the V gene TRBV5-1; weak D call: TRBD1 (5 bases). Trimming pared 0 bases from V and 9 bases from J, leaving 19 bases between. The CDR3 extends over 17 amino acids. Germline CDR1 is SGHRS and CDR2 is YFSETQ. The CDR3 DNA follows: TGCGCCAGCAGCTTGGAATATCAGGGAAGTAGAAGTTCACCCCTCCACTTT. Its protein product is CASSLEYQGSRSSPLHF.

The V and J genes are TRBV12-3 or TRBV12-4 and TRBJ2-5; possibly TRBD2 for D (5 bases). Trimming stripped 6 bases from V and 5 bases from J, with 13 bases between. The length of the CDR3 is 13 residues. CDR3: CASSLAFTETQYF. CDR3 nucleotides: TGTGCCAGCAGCCTAGCTTTCACGGAGACCCAGTACTTC.

The table lists this clone with a count of one. The chain uses TRBV5-1 and TRBJ2-2; weak D call: TRBD2 (6 bases). This CDR3 contains 16 residues. V lost 3 bases to trimming and J lost 1 base, with 13 bases between them. The germline V gene encodes CDR1 SGHRS and CDR2 YFSETQ. CDR3 nucleotide sequence: TGCGCCAGCAGCTCCGGGGGAGCGGAGAACACCGGGGAGCTGTTTTTT. Its protein is CASSSGGAENTGELFF.

V gene TRBV3-1 (or the pseudogene TRBV3-2) combines with J gene TRBJ2-3; TRBD2 matches 8 bases. From germline, CDR1 is LGHDT and CDR2 YNNKEL (reference sequence). J lost 8 bases, V lost 4 bases, and 11 bases had no gene match. This CDR3 comprises 15 residues. The CDR3 DNA reads TGTGCCAGCAGCCCCCCAAGCGGGAGTCACCCTACGCAGTATTTT. It yields the protein CASSPPSGSHPTQYF.

The V gene is TRBV5-1, the J gene TRBJ1-1; 7 nucleotides line up with TRBD1. This CDR3 region has 16 residues. The germline V gene has CDR1 SGHRS and CDR2 YFSETQ. The V and J ends lost 3 bases and 2 bases, in that order; junction bases with no gene match: 10. The CDR3 nucleotides are TGCGCCAGCAGCTCGAGCCCGTACAGGGGAAACACTGAAGCTTTCTTT. This sequence encodes CASSSSPYRGNTEAFF.

The CDR3, as DNA: TGTGCCATCAGTGAGAGTGGGGAGGCGTCCTACAATGAGCAGTTCTTC. Encoded protein: CAISESGEASYNEQFF. This chain connects TRBV10-3 to TRBJ2-1; weak D call: TRBD2 (6 bases). CDR3 length: 16 amino acids. The germline V and J ends were trimmed by 2 bases and 1 base, with 12 bases remaining between them. Germline lookup yields CDR1 ENHRY and CDR2 SYGVKD.

This clone was counted a single time. For the CDR3, the DNA is TGCGCCAGCAGCTACAGGGTTTTAGAGACCCAGTACTTC. Amino acids: CASSYRVLETQYF. The chain joins TRBV5-1 to TRBJ2-5; possible D gene TRBD1, 6 bases. CDR3 length: 13 residues. The V end lost 3 bases, the J end lost 4 bases, and 10 bases lay between the germline ends. Germline lookup yields CDR1 SGHRS and CDR2 YFSETQ.

A word on this clone: This CDR3 is also generated by other DNA sequences in the sample. This chain uses TRBV11-2 with TRBJ2-5; possibly TRBD1 for D (6 bases). The V end lost 5 bases, the J end lost 3 bases, and 7 bases lay between the germline ends. The CDR3 extends over 12 amino acids. The germline CDR1 and CDR2 sequences are SGHAT and FQNNGV. This CDR3 reads CASSPGEETQYF. The CDR3 nucleotides read TGTGCCAGCAGCCCAGGGGAAGAGACCCAGTACTTC.

This rearrangement joins TRBV5-1 to TRBJ2-1; TRBD2 aligns across 7 bases. There are 19 residues in the CDR3. Germline-derived CDR1 and CDR2 are SGHRS and YFSETQ. V shed 0 bases, J shed 0 bases, and the junction held 12 bases outside the gene matches. DNA of the CDR3: TGCGCCAGCAGCTTGGCCCGGGGGTATTCGGGGGGCTCCTACAATGAGCAGTTCTTC. This sequence encodes CASSLARGYSGGSYNEQFF.

The rearrangement uses TRBV5-8 and TRBJ1-1; a possible D gene is TRBD1 (5 bases). Germline V lookup: CDR1 SGHTS, CDR2 YDEGEE. The CDR3 consists of 18 residues. Trimming took 3 bases from V and 4 from J, leaving 25 bases between them. The CDR3 here is CASSSAGRMIGGGTEAFF. CDR3 nucleotide sequence: TGTGCCAGCAGCTCCGCAGGGCGAATGATTGGCGGGGGCACTGAAGCTTTCTTT.

V and J are TRBV19 and TRBJ1-1; a weak D match, TRBD1 (5 bases). The germline V and J ends were trimmed by 10 bases and 5 bases, with 23 bases remaining between them. There are 15 residues in the CDR3. Germline V CDR1 and CDR2: LNHDA, SQIVND (reference sequence). The CDR3 reads CATQPWGSGGTEAFF. DNA of the CDR3: TGTGCCACCCAACCATGGGGGTCGGGAGGGACTGAAGCTTTCTTT.

This clone came up once. The J gene is TRBJ2-5, the V gene TRBV21-1; the table names TRBD2, a call not compared with the DNA. TRBV21-1 is reported as a pseudogene. The CDR3 extends over 21 amino acids. The CDR3 DNA sequence: TGTGCCAGCAGCAAAGGCCCCCCAGGCCCTACGGGACTCAAAAGCCAAGAGACCCAGTACTTC. Its protein is CASSKGPPGPTGLKSQETQYF.

The chain is built from TRBV7-9 and TRBJ2-1; D is perhaps TRBD2 (5 bases). Germline V lookup: CDR1 SEHNR, CDR2 FQNEAQ (reference sequence). The ends were cut back, 8 bases at V and 0 bases at J, with 11 bases in the middle. The CDR3 has 14 amino acids. The DNA for the CDR3 is TGTGCCAGCGTCATGGGGAGCTCCTACAATGAGCAGTTCTTC. It is translated as CASVMGSSYNEQFF.

This clone was picked up one time. The chain links TRBV11-3 to TRBJ1-6; D is possibly TRBD1 (6 bases). The germline V gene encodes CDR1 SGHNT and CDR2 YENEEA. This CDR3 is 12 amino acids long. Between the trimmed V and J ends, which lost 7 bases and 10 bases, there was a span of 11 bases. Here the CDR3 DNA reads TGTGCCAGCACCACAGGGTTGTCACCCCTCCACTTT. Translated: CASTTGLSPLHF.

This clone occurred a few times. The CDR3 nucleotides are TGTGCCAGCTTCCGACAGGGGCCCTATGGCTACACCTTC. It specifies CASFRQGPYGYTF. J is TRBJ1-2 and V is TRBV2; 8 bases align to TRBD1. The germline gives CDR1 SNHLY, CDR2 FYNNEI. There are 13 residues in the CDR3. V shed 8 bases, J shed 4 bases, and the junction held 6 bases outside the gene matches. The full variable domain, rest sourced from reference TRBV2 and TRBJ1-2, is EPEVTQTPSHQVTQMGQEVILRCVPISNHLYFYWYRQILGQKVEFLVSFYNNEISEKSEIFDDQFSVERPDGSNFTLKIRSTKLEDSAMYFCASFRQGPYGYTFGSGTRLTVV.

The V gene is TRBV19, the J gene TRBJ2-1; 8 nucleotides match TRBD2. This CDR3 contains 13 residues. The germline CDR1 and CDR2 sequences are LNHDA and SQIVND (reference sequence). V was clipped by 7 bases and J by 6 bases; unmatched bases: 5. Here the CDR3 reads CASTPGRGNEQFF. The CDR3 nucleotides are TGTGCCAGTACCCCCGGGAGGGGCAATGAGCAGTTCTTC.

This clone was observed once. The chain carries TRBV28 and TRBJ2-5, with D perhaps TRBD2 (6 bases). This CDR3 contains 14 residues. Trimming removed 7 bases at V and 4 bases at J, with 16 bases between. CDR1 is MDHEN and CDR2 is SYDVKM in the germline V gene. CDR3 DNA sequence: TGTGCCAGCACTCAATCGGAGGGGCGAGAGACCCAGTACTTC. This codes for CASTQSEGRETQYF.

V usage is TRBV19 and J usage is TRBJ2-6; 7 nucleotides line up with TRBD1. Germline V gene sequence: CDR1 LNHDA, CDR2 SQIVND (reference sequence). V shed 6 bases, J shed 6 bases, and the junction held 5 bases outside the gene matches. The CDR3 is 14 amino acids. Here the CDR3 reads CASRDRASANVLTF. DNA of the CDR3: TGTGCCAGTAGAGACAGGGCTTCGGCCAACGTCCTGACTTTC.

The CDR3 region has the DNA TGTGCCACCAGCTCCGGGACAGATGATTCACCCCTCCACTTT. Its protein product is CATSSGTDDSPLHF. This rearrangement joins TRBV24-1 to TRBJ1-6; TRBD1 agrees at 7 bases. CDR1 is KGHDR and CDR2 is SFDVKD in the germline V gene. V shed 7 bases and J 8 bases; nucleotides not matched to a gene: 7. This CDR3 has 14 amino acids.